Listed here are 12 T cell receptor beta chains from one sample, sequenced in a study of blood T cells in healthy people across ages. A sample-barcoded 5' primer and a J-beta primer mix were used in a second PCR of about 7 to 12 cycles. TCRdb used MiXCR to reprocess the 5' RACE reads, holding one entry per CDR3 protein. The sample has 700,000 to 850,000 distinct CDR3 sequences, about 37% seen once. The specimen was blood. These receptors came from a man younger than 30 in good health.

The sample holds many counts of this clonotype. The chain links TRBV4-3 to TRBJ1-2; D call uncertain. Per germline, CDR1 LGHNA and CDR2 YSLEER. Trimming pared 1 base from V and 0 bases from J, leaving 12 bases between. This CDR3 region has 16 residues. CDR3 DNA: TGCGCCAGCAGCCAAGTCGTCGGAAGTTCTAACTATGGCTACACCTTC. It is translated as CASSQVVGSSNYGYTF.

V gene TRBV20-1 combines with J gene TRBJ2-1; TRBD2 might be the D (7 bases). The V end was cut by 1 base, the J end by 6 bases, with 16 bases between. CDR3 length: 15 amino acids. Germline V gene sequence: CDR1 DFQATT, CDR2 SNEGSKA (reference sequence). The CDR3 is CSARVRGGAFNEQFF. In nucleotides, the CDR3 is TGCAGTGCTAGAGTAAGGGGGGGGGCTTTCAATGAGCAGTTCTTC.

As for this clonotype: An end of the junction does not agree with germline; a read error may underlie this. CDR3 coding DNA: TGTACCAGCAGCCAAGGTTTAGAGCAGTACTTC. This codes for CTSSQGLEQYF. The rearrangement links TRBV3-1 to TRBJ2-7; no definite D call. This CDR3 comprises 11 residues. Per the germline V gene, CDR1 is LGHDT and CDR2 is YNNKEL (reference sequence).

This clonotype was counted a few times. The CDR3 DNA is TGCGCCAGCAGCCAAGATTATCGGGGAGAGCAGTACTTC. Translated: CASSQDYRGEQYF. The chain employs TRBV4-3 and TRBJ2-5; possibly TRBD2 for D (5 bases). This CDR3 contains 13 residues. CDR1 is LGHNA, CDR2 YSLEER, per germline. Trimming removed 0 bases at V and 11 bases at J, with 13 bases between.

This clonotype came up once. V gene TRBV20-1 combines with J gene TRBJ1-1, with 8 bases fitting TRBD1. The CDR3 runs 17 residues. With V trimmed by 3 bases and J by 0 bases, 12 bases remained unmatched. CDR1 is DFQATT, CDR2 SNEGSKA, per germline (reference sequence). The CDR3 loop is CSASVAGGRAVNTEAFF. DNA for the CDR3: TGCAGTGCTAGCGTAGCAGGGGGCCGGGCTGTGAACACTGAAGCTTTCTTT.

The chain recombines TRBV27 with TRBJ2-5; TRBD1 or TRBD2 may be the D gene (5 bases each). Germline CDR1 and CDR2: MNHEY and SMNVEV (reference sequence). This CDR3 has 14 residues. V shed 2 bases and J shed 11 bases, with 18 bases lying between them. CDR3 sequence: CASSLNEGYNEQYF. CDR3 nucleotide sequence: TGTGCCAGCAGTTTAAATGAGGGGTACAATGAGCAGTACTTC.

The chain carries TRBV5-5 and TRBJ1-2; D is uncertain. This CDR3 comprises 15 residues. V was cut by 4 bases and J by 4 bases, with 17 bases left in between. Germline assignment: CDR1 SGHKS and CDR2 YYEKEE (reference sequence). The CDR3 DNA sequence: TGTGCCAGCAGCCCGGCCTTCGGCAGAACCTATGGCTACACCTTC. Protein sequence: CASSPAFGRTYGYTF. Together with reference TRBV5-5 and TRBJ1-2, the CDR3 gives the full variable domain: DAGVTQSPTHLIKTRGQQVTLRCSPISGHKSVSWYQQVLGQGPQFIFQYYEKEERGRGNFPDRFSARQFPNYSSELNVNALLLGDSALYLCASSPAFGRTYGYTFGSGTRLTVV.

This chain connects TRBV7-2 to TRBJ2-7; 8 bases fit TRBD2. In germline, CDR1 is SGHTA, CDR2 FQGNSA. The CDR3 is 15 amino acids. The V segment lost 5 bases and the J segment 2 bases; nucleotides outside the gene matches: 8. CDR3 DNA sequence: TGTGCCAGCAGCGCAGGGACTAGGGCCGCCTACGAGCAGTACTTC. Amino acid sequence: CASSAGTRAAYEQYF.

CDR3 residues: CSAQRESNQPQHF. The DNA for the CDR3 is TGCAGTGCTCAGAGGGAGAGCAATCAGCCCCAGCATTTT. The chain recombines TRBV20-1 with TRBJ1-5; the D is unclear. The CDR3 contains 13 residues. CDR1 and CDR2 from the germline V gene are DFQATT and SNEGSKA (reference sequence). The V end was cut by 5 bases, the J end by 1 base, with 9 bases between.

CDR3 region: CASSAWFNQPQHF. The CDR3 nucleotides read TGTGCCAGCAGCGCCTGGTTCAATCAGCCCCAGCATTTT. The V and J genes are TRBV7-2 and TRBJ1-5; D not certain. V lost 5 bases to trimming and J lost 3 bases, with 8 bases between them. There are 13 residues in the CDR3. Germline CDR1 reads SGHTA; CDR2 reads FQGNSA. Complete variable domain (other parts from reference TRBV7-2 and TRBJ1-5): GAGVSQSPSNKVTEKGKDVELRCDPISGHTALYWYRQSLGQGLEFLIYFQGNSAPDKSGLPSDRFSAERTGGSVSTLTIQRTQQEDSAVYLCASSAWFNQPQHFGDGTRLSIL.

The gene calls are TRBV29-1 and TRBJ1-5, with a tentative D call TRBD1 (5 bases). Germline CDR1 reads SQVTM; CDR2 reads ANQGSEA. Between the trimmed V and J ends, which lost 0 bases and 3 bases, there was a span of 12 bases. The CDR3 has 15 amino acids. Here the CDR3 DNA reads TGCAGCGTTGAAGATGACGGACATCCCAATCAGCCCCAGCATTTT. Its translation is CSVEDDGHPNQPQHF.

Regarding this clonotype: The junction departs from the called germline gene at one end, perhaps through a read error. V usage is TRBV12-3 or TRBV12-4 and J usage is TRBJ2-1, with D possibly TRBD1 on 6 matching bases. The CDR3 has 15 residues. CDR3 nucleotides: TGTGTCAGCACTTCAACCGGGACAACATACAATGAGCAGTTCTTC. It translates to CVSTSTGTTYNEQFF.